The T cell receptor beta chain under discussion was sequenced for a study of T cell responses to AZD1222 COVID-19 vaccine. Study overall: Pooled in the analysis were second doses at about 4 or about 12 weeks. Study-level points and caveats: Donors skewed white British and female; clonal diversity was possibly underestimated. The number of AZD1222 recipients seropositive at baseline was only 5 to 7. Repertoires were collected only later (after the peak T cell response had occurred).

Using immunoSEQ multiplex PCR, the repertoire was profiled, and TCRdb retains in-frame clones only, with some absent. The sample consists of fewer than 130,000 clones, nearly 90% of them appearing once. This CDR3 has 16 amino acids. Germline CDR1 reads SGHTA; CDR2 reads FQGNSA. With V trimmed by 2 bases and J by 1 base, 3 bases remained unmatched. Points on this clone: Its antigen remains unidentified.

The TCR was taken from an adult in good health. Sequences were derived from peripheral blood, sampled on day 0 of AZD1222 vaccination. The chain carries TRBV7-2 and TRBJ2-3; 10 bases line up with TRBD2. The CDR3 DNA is TGTGCCAGCAGCTTATACCTAGCGGGGGGCACAGATACGCAGTATTTT. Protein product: CASSLYLAGGTDTQYF.